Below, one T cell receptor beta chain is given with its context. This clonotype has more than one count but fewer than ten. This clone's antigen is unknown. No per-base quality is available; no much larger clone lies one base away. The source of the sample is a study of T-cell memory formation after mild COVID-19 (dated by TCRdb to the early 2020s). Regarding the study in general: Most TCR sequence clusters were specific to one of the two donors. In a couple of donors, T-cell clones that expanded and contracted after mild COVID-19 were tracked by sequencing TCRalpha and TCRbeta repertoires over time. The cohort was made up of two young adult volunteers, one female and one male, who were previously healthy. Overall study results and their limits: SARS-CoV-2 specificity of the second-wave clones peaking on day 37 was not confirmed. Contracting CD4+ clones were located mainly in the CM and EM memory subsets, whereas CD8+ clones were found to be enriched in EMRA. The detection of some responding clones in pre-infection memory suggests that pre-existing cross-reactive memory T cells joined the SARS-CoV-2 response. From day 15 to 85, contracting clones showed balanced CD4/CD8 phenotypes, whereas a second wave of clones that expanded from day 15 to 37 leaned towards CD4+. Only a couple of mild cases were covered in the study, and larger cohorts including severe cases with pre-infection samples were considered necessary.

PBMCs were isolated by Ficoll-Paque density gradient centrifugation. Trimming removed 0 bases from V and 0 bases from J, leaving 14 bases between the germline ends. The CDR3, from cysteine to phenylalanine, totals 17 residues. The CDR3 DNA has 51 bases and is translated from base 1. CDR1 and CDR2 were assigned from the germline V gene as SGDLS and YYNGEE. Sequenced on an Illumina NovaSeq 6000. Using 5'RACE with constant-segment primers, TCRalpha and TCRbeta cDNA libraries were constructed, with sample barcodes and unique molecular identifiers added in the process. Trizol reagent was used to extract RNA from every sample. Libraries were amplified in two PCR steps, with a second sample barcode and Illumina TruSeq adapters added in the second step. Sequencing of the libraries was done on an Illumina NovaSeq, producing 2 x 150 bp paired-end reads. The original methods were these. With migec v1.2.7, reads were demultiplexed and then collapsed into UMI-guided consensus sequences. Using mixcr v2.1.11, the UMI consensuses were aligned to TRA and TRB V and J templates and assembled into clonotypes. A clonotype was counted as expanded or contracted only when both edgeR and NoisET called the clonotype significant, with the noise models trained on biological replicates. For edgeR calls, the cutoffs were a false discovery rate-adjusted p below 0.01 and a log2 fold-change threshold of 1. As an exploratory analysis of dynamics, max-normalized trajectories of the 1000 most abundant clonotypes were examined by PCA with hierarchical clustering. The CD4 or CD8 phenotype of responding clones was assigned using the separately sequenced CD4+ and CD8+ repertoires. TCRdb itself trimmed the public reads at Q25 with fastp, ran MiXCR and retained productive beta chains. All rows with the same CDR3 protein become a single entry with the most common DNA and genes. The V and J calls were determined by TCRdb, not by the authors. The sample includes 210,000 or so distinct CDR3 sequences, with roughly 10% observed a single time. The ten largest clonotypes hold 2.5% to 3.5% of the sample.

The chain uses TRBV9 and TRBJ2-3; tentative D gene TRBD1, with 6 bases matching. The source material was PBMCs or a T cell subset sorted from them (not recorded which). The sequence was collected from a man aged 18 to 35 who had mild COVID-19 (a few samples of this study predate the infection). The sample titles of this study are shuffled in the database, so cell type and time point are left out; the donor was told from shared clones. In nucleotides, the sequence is TGTGCCAGCAGCGTAGCTACGAGGGGGAAAAGCACAGATACGCAGTATTTT. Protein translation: CASSVATRGKSTDTQYF.